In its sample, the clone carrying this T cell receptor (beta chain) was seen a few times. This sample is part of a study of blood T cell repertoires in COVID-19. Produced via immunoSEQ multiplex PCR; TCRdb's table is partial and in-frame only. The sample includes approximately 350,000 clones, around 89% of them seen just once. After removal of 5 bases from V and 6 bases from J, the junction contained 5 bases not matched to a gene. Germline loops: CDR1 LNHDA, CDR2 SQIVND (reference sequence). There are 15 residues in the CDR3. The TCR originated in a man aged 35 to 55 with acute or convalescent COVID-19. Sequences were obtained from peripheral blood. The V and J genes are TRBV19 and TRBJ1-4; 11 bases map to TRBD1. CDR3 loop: CASSFRTGGDEKLFF. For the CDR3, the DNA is TGTGCCAGTAGTTTTAGGACAGGGGGCGATGAAAAACTGTTTTTT.